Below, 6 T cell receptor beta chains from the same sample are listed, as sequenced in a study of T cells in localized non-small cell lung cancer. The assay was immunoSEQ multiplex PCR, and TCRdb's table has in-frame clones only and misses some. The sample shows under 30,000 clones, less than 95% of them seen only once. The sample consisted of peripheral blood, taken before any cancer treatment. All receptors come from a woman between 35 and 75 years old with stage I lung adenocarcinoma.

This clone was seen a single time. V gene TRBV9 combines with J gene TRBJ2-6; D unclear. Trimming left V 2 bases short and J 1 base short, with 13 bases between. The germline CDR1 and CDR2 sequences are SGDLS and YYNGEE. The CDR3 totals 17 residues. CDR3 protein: CASSVGIFPSGANVLTF. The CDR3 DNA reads TGTGCCAGCAGCGTCGGAATTTTTCCGTCTGGGGCCAACGTCCTGACTTTC.

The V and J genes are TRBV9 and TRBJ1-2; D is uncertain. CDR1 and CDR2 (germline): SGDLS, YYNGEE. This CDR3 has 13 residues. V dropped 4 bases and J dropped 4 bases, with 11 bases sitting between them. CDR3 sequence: CASSTNFGYGYTF. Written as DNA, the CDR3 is TGTGCCAGCAGCACGAATTTCGGCTATGGCTACACCTTC.

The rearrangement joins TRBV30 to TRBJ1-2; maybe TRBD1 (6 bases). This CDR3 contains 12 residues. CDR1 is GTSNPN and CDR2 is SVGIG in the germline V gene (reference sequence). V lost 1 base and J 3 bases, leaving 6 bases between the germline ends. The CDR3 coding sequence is TGTGCCTGGAGTGCAGGGGACTATGGCTACACCTTC. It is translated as CAWSAGDYGYTF.

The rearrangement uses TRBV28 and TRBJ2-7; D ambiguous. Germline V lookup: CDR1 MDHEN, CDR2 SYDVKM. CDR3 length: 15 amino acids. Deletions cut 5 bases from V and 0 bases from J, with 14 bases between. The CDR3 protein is CASSVQGKPSYEQYF. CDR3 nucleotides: TGTGCCAGCAGTGTTCAAGGGAAACCCTCCTACGAGCAGTACTTC.

The CDR3 bases are TGTGCCAGCAGTATATTCGGGAGGGTAACCGGGGAGCTGTTTTTT. Translation: CASSIFGRVTGELFF. The chain uses TRBV6-5 and TRBJ2-2; the match to TRBD2 covers 8 bases. Germline CDR1 MNHEY, CDR2 SVGAGI. Trimming cost V 5 bases and J 5 bases; bases outside gene matches: 7. The CDR3 consists of 15 residues.

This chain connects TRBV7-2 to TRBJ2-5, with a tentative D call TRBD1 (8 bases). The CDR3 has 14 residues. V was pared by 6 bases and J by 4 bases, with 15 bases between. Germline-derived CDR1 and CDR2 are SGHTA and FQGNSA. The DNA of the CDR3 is TGTGCCAGCAGTTTACAGGGGGGGTCAGAGACCCAGTACTTC. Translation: CASSLQGGSETQYF. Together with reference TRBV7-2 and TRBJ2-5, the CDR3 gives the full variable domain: GAGVSQSPSNKVTEKGKDVELRCDPISGHTALYWYRQSLGQGLEFLIYFQGNSAPDKSGLPSDRFSAERTGGSVSTLTIQRTQQEDSAVYLCASSLQGGSETQYFGPGTRLLVL.